A selection of T cell receptor beta chains follows, all from one sample in a study of blood T cells in healthy people across ages. From the 5' RACE reads, TCRdb called clonotypes with MiXCR, one entry per CDR3 protein. The sample lists about 1.1 million distinct CDR3 sequences, approximately 38% occurring once. Sequenced input: blood. All receptors derive from a man younger than 35 in good health. Each CDR3 is given with its conserved first and last residue. A D gene is named only where the DNA matches it firmly. Clone size is shown for a subset of rows, as once, few, many or a class of expanded clone.

CASSLGQRNTDTQYF	TGTGCCAGCAGCTTGGGACAGCGGAACACAGATACGCAGTATTTT	.	TRBD1	TRBV11-2	TRBJ2-3
CASRVWGISQPQHF	TGTGCCAGCAGGGTCTGGGGTATTAGTCAGCCCCAGCATTTT	once	.	TRBV6-1	TRBJ1-5
CASSLGPETTNEELFF	TGCGCCAGCAGCTTGGGTCCGGAGACAACTAATGAAGAACTGTTTTTT	.	.	TRBV5-1	TRBJ1-4
CASSPGLGEKLFF	TGTGCCAGCAGTCCCGGGCTAGGTGAAAAACTGTTTTTT	.	.	TRBV5-6	TRBJ1-4
CSALSDRIDTQYF	TGCAGCGCATTATCGGATCGCATAGATACGCAGTATTTT	.	.	TRBV29-1	TRBJ2-3
CASSQEGEATNEKLFF	TGTGCCAGCAGCCAAGAGGGGGAGGCAACTAATGAAAAACTGTTTTTT	.	.	TRBV4-2	TRBJ1-4
CSARTGVSTDTQYF	TGCAGTGCTAGGACGGGGGTCAGCACAGATACGCAGTATTTT	few	.	TRBV20-1	TRBJ2-3
CASSLPGNRGSSEKLFF	TGTGCCAGCAGCCTCCCAGGGAACCGGGGGTCTAGTGAAAAACTGTTTTTT	.	.	TRBV4-2	TRBJ1-4
CASSLDGGLDGYTF	TGTGCCAGCAGCTTAGACGGCGGGTTAGATGGCTACACCTTC	.	.	TRBV7-8	TRBJ1-2
CASSLGASGPDNEQYF	TGTGCCAGCAGCCTAGGGGCTAGCGGGCCTGACAATGAGCAGTACTTC	.	TRBD2	TRBV7-2	TRBJ2-5
CASSTQLGPQHF	TGTGCCAGCAGTACGCAGCTCGGGCCCCAGCATTTT	.	.	TRBV25-1	TRBJ1-5
CASSYGGTGAGQPQHF	TGTGCCAGCAGTTACGGGGGGACAGGGGCAGGGCAGCCCCAGCATTTT	.	TRBD1	TRBV6-6	TRBJ1-5
CASSPSGLVGNEQFF	TGTGCCAGCAGCCCATCGGGTTTAGTCGGGAATGAGCAGTTCTTC	many	.	TRBV9	TRBJ2-1
CASSGVTRQPILYNEQFF	TGTGCCAGCAGCGGAGTGACGAGACAGCCTATCCTCTACAATGAGCAGTTCTTC	once	.	TRBV9	TRBJ2-1
CAISGGENTEAFF	TGTGCCATCAGTGGAGGGGAGAACACTGAAGCTTTCTTT	few	.	TRBV10-3	TRBJ1-1
CASSSSRDRDTDTQYF	TGTGCCAGCAGCTCCTCTCGTGACAGGGACACAGATACGCAGTATTTT	few	TRBD1	TRBV7-9	TRBJ2-3
CASSQKGGGEYNEQFF	TGCGCCAGCAGCCAAAAGGGAGGAGGGGAGTACAATGAGCAGTTCTTC	.	.	TRBV4-1	TRBJ2-1
CASSVRSIGRNTGELFF	TGTGCCAGCAGCGTAAGGAGTATAGGGAGGAACACCGGGGAGCTGTTTTTT	few	.	TRBV9	TRBJ2-2
CSAHSGSEGPQHF	TGCAGTGCCCACTCGGGAAGCGAAGGGCCCCAGCATTTT	.	.	TRBV20-1	TRBJ1-5
CASSYKIGVTEAFF	TGTGCCAGCAGTTATAAGATCGGGGTTACTGAAGCTTTCTTT	.	.	TRBV6-2/TRBV6-3	TRBJ1-1
CASSLGGGSASGANVLTF	TGTGCCAGCAGCTTAGGAGGAGGGTCGGCTTCTGGGGCCAACGTCCTGACTTTC	once	.	TRBV7-9	TRBJ2-6
CASSFGGGVDEQFF	TGTGCCAGCAGTTTTGGAGGGGGGGTCGATGAGCAGTTCTTC	few	.	TRBV27	TRBJ2-1
CASSPVGQHSYNEQFF	TGCGCCAGCAGCCCGGTGGGACAGCACTCCTACAATGAGCAGTTCTTC	.	TRBD1	TRBV4-1	TRBJ2-1
CSAREGAGDQPQHF	TGCAGTGCTAGAGAGGGGGCCGGCGATCAGCCCCAGCATTTT	.	.	TRBV20-1	TRBJ1-5
CASRPTSVDTQYF	TGTGCCAGCAGGCCAACTAGCGTAGATACGCAGTATTTT	.	TRBD2	TRBV12-3/TRBV12-4	TRBJ2-3
CASVTSGTEAFF	TGTGCCAGCGTCACCAGCGGCACTGAAGCTTTCTTT	.	.	TRBV18	TRBJ1-1
CASRPLGGDTQYF	TGTGCCAGCAGGCCTTTGGGCGGGGATACGCAGTATTTT	few	.	TRBV14	TRBJ2-3
CASSYSKGREDGYTF	TGTGCCAGCAGTTACTCGAAAGGCAGGGAGGATGGCTACACCTTC	.	.	TRBV6-6	TRBJ1-2
CATRRQVGHGYTF	TGTGCCACCAGACGACAGGTAGGGCATGGCTACACCTTC	.	.	TRBV28	TRBJ1-2
CASLVGDRNTGELFF	TGCGCCAGCTTAGTGGGGGACCGAAACACCGGGGAGCTGTTTTTT	.	.	TRBV5-1	TRBJ2-2
CASSTTGGGELFF	TGTGCCAGCAGTACGACAGGGGGCGGAGAGCTGTTTTTT	.	TRBD1	TRBV12-3/TRBV12-4	TRBJ2-2
CASSLKNRDYGYTF	TGTGCCAGCAGCTTAAAGAATAGAGACTATGGCTACACCTTC	few	.	TRBV7-3	TRBJ1-2
CASSDLGGTGQPQHF	TGTGCCAGCAGTGATCTGGGAGGGACGGGACAGCCCCAGCATTTT	few	.	TRBV6-2/TRBV6-3	TRBJ1-5
CATLAEGNQPQHF	TGTGCCACCCTGGCTGAGGGTAATCAGCCCCAGCATTTT	.	.	TRBV10-3	TRBJ1-5
CASSPRSSGGGEQFF	TGTGCCAGCAGCCCTCGGTCTAGCGGGGGAGGTGAGCAGTTCTTC	few	TRBD2	TRBV9	TRBJ2-1